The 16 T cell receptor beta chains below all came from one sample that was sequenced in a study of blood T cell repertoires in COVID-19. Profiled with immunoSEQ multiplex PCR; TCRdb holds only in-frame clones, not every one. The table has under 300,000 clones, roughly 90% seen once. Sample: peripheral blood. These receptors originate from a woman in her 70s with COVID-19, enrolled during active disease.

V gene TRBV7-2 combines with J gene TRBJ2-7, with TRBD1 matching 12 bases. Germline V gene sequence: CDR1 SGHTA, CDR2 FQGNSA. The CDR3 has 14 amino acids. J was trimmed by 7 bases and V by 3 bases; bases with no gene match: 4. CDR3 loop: CASSLGQGAGEQYF. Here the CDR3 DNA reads TGTGCCAGCAGCTTGGGACAGGGGGCGGGTGAGCAGTACTTC. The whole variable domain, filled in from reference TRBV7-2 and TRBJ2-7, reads GAGVSQSPSNKVTEKGKDVELRCDPISGHTALYWYRQSLGQGLEFLIYFQGNSAPDKSGLPSDRFSAERTGGSVSTLTIQRTQQEDSAVYLCASSLGQGAGEQYFGPGTRLTVT.

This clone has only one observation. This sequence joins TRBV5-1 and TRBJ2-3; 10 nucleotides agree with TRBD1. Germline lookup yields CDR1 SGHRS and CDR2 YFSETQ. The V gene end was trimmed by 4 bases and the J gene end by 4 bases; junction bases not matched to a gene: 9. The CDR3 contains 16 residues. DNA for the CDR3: TGCGCCAGCAGCATCACCCGGGACAGGGGTTCAGATACGCAGTATTTT. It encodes CASSITRDRGSDTQYF.

The CDR3 nucleotides read TGTGCCAGCAGAACCGGGACAGGGGGGACTGGAAACACCATATATTTT. It is translated as CASRTGTGGTGNTIYF. The chain joins TRBV2 to TRBJ1-3, with 11 bases identical to TRBD1. V shed 6 bases and J 2 bases; nucleotides not matched to a gene: 6. Germline assignment: CDR1 SNHLY and CDR2 FYNNEI. The CDR3 runs 16 residues.

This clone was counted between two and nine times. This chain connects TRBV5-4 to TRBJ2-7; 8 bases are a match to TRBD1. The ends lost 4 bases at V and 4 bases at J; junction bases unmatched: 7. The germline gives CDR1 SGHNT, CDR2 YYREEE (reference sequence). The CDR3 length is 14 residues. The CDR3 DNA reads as TGTGCCAGCAGCCTAGGACAGGGTTTATACGAGCAGTACTTC. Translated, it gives CASSLGQGLYEQYF.

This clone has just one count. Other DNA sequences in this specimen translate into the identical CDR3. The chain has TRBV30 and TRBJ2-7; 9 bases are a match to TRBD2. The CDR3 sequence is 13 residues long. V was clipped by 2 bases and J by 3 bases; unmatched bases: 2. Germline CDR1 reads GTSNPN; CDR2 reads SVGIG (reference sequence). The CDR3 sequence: CAWSSGGIYEQYF. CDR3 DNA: TGTGCCTGGAGTAGCGGGGGGATCTACGAGCAGTACTTC.

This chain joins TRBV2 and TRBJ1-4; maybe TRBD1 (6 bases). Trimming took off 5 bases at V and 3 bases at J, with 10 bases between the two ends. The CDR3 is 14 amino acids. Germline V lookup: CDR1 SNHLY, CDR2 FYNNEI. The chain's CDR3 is CASSSGTSNEKLFF. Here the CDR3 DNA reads TGTGCCAGCAGTTCCGGGACATCTAATGAAAAACTGTTTTTT.

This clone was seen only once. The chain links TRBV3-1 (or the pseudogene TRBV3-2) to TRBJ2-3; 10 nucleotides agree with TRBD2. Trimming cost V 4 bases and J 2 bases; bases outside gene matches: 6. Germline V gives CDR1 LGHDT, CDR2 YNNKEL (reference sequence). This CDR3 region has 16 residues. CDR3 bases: TGTGCCAGCAGCCGCTCTAGCGGGGGCCACACAGATACGCAGTATTTT. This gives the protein CASSRSSGGHTDTQYF.

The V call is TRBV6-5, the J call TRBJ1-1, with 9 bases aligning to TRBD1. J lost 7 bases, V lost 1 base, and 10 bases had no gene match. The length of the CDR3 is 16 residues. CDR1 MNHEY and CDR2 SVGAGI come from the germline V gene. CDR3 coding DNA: TGTGCCAGCAGTTACTTATCACAGGGGGCGAGGTTTGAAGCTTTCTTT. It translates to CASSYLSQGARFEAFF.

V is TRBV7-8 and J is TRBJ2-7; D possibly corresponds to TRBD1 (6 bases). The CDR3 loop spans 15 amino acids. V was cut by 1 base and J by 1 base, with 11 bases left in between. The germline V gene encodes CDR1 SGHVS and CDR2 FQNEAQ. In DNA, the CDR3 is TGTGCCAGCAGCTTAGAACAGGGCCCATCCTACGAGCAGTACTTC. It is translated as CASSLEQGPSYEQYF.

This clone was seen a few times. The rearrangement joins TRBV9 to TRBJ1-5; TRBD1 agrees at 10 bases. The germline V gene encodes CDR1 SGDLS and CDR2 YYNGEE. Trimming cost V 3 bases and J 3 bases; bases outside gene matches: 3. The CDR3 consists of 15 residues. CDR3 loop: CASSAGQGINQPQHF. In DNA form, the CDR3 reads TGTGCCAGCAGCGCGGGACAGGGGATCAATCAGCCCCAGCATTTT.

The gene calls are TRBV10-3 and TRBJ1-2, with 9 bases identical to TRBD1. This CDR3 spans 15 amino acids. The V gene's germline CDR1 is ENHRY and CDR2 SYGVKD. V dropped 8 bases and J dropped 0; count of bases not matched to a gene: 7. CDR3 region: CAIRTGTGTNYGYTF. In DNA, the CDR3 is TGTGCCATCCGAACAGGGACAGGGACTAACTATGGCTACACCTTC.

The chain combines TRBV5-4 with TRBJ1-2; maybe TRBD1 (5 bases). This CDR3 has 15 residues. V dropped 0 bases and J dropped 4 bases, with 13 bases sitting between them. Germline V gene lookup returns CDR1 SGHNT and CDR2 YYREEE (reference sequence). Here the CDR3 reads CASSLDLGRGYGYTF. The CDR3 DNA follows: TGTGCCAGCAGCTTGGACCTGGGAAGGGGCTATGGCTACACCTTC.

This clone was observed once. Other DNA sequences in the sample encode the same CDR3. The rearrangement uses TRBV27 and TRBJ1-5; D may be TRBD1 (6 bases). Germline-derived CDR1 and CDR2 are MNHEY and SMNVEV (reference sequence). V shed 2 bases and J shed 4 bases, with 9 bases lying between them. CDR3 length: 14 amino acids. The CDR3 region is CASSLRQGNQPQHF. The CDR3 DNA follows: TGTGCCAGCAGTTTAAGGCAGGGGAATCAGCCCCAGCATTTT.

The CDR3, as DNA: TGTGCCAGCAGCGTAGAGGGAGGGAATAACGGCTACACCTTC. Its protein product is CASSVEGGNNGYTF. V and J are TRBV9 and TRBJ1-2; no firm D call. This CDR3 comprises 14 residues. Germline CDR1 SGDLS, CDR2 YYNGEE. Trimming took 0 bases from V and 8 from J, leaving 14 bases between them. Variable domain in full (rest from reference TRBV9 and TRBJ1-2): DSGVTQTPKHLITATGQRVTLRCSPRSGDLSVYWYQQSLDQGLQFLIQYYNGEERAKGNILERFSAQQFPDLHSELNLSSLELGDSALYFCASSVEGGNNGYTFGSGTRLTVV.

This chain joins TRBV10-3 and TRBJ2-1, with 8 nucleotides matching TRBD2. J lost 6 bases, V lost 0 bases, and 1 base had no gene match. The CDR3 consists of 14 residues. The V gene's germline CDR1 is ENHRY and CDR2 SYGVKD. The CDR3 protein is CAISESGGGNEQFF. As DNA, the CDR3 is TGTGCCATCAGTGAGTCCGGGGGGGGCAATGAGCAGTTCTTC.

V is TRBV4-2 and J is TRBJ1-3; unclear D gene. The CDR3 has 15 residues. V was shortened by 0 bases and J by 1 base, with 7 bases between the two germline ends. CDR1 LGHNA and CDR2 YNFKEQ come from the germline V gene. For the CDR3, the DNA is TGTGCCAGCAGCCAAGATCCCGGGTCTGGAAACACCATATATTTT. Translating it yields CASSQDPGSGNTIYF.